This T cell receptor beta chain was identified in a study of identical twins. This clonotype has only a few counts. Its antigen is unknown. Overall study results and limits: Without tracking the same donors, conclusions rested on cross-sectional statistical analysis. Within cord blood, abundant beta clonotypes carried fewer insertions, but memory repertoires showed no such trend. The study found weaker excess twin sharing in beta out-of-frame sequences.

Using its own MiXCR run on the 5' RACE reads, TCRdb lists one record per CDR3 protein. This sample has about 240,000 distinct CDR3 sequences, with under 12% found just once. V shed 5 bases and J shed 4 bases, with 12 bases lying between them. Germline-derived CDR1 and CDR2 are SNHLY and FYNNEI. The CDR3 spans 14 residues. The chain carries TRBV2 and TRBJ1-5, with D maybe TRBD1 (5 bases). This receptor was taken from a man over 45 in good health. The sample consisted of memory T cells sorted from blood. The CDR3 DNA follows: TGTGCCAGCAGTTGGGGGGAAAATAATCAGCCCCAGCATTTT. Its translation is CASSWGENNQPQHF. Full variable domain (outside the CDR3, taken from reference TRBV2 and TRBJ1-5): EPEVTQTPSHQVTQMGQEVILRCVPISNHLYFYWYRQILGQKVEFLVSFYNNEISEKSEIFDDQFSVERPDGSNFTLKIRSTKLEDSAMYFCASSWGENNQPQHFGDGTRLSIL.